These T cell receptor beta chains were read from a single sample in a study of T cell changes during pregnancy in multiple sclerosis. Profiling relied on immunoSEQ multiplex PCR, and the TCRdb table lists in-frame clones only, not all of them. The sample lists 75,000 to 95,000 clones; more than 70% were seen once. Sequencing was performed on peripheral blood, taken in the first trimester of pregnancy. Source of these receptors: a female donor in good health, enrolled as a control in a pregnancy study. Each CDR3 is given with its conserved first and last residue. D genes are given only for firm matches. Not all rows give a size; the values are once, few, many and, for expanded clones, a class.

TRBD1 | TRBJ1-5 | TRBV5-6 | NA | CASSPATGEQPQHF | TGTGCCAGCAGCCCCGCTACAGGGGAACAGCCCCAGCATTTT
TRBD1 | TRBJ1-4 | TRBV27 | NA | CASRDRVGNEKLFF | TGTGCCAGCCGGGACAGGGTGGGGAATGAAAAACTGTTTTTT
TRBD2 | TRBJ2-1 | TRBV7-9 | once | CASLPRRTSGIHNEQFF | TGTGCCAGCCTCCCCAGGAGGACTAGCGGTATCCACAATGAGCAGTTCTTC
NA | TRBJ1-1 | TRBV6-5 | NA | CASSYSFRVTEAFF | TGTGCCAGCAGTTACTCGTTCAGGGTGACTGAAGCTTTCTTT
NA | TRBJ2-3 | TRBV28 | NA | CASSSPGSTDTQYF | TGTGCCAGCAGCTCCCCCGGGAGTACAGATACGCAGTATTTT
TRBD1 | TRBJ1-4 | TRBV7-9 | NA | CASSLGQGNEKLFF | TGTGCCAGCAGCTTAGGACAGGGGAATGAAAAACTGTTTTTT
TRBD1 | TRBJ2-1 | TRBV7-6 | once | CASSYSSDRDEQFF | TGTGCCAGCAGCTACTCCTCGGACAGGGATGAGCAGTTCTTC
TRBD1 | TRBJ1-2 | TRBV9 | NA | CASSTGQGVSGYTF | TGTGCCAGCAGCACGGGACAGGGGGTAAGCGGCTACACCTTC
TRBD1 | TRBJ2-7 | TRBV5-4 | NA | CASSSTGGSYEQYF | TGTGCCAGCAGCTCGACAGGGGGCTCCTACGAGCAGTACTTC
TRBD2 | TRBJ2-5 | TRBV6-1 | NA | CASSPLAGDQETQYF | TGTGCCAGCAGTCCCCTAGCGGGAGATCAAGAGACCCAGTACTTC
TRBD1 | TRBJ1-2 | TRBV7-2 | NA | CASSLNRGAYYGYTF | TGTGCCAGCAGCCTAAACAGGGGAGCCTATTATGGCTACACCTTC
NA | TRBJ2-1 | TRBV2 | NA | CASKGEASSYNEQFF | TGTGCCAGTAAAGGGGAGGCCAGCTCCTACAATGAGCAGTTCTTC
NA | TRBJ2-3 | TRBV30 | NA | CAWSPPGDTQYF | TGTGCCTGGAGTCCCCCAGGGGATACGCAGTATTTT
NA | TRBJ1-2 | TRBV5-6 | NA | CASSRGWIANYGYTF | TGTGCCAGCAGCCGGGGATGGATAGCTAACTATGGCTACACCTTC
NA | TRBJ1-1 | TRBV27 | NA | CASSFLGVAEAFF | TGTGCCAGCAGTTTTTTAGGGGTCGCTGAAGCTTTCTTT
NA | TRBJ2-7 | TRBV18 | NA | CASSPPGAGFDEQYF | TGTGCCAGCTCACCACCAGGGGCGGGGTTCGACGAGCAGTACTTC
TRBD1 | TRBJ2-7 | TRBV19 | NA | CASTTGASYEQYF | TGTGCCAGTACTACAGGGGCAAGCTACGAGCAGTACTTC
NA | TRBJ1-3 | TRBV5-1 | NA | CASSLDPDITGNTIYF | TGCGCCAGCAGCTTGGACCCCGACATAACAGGAAACACCATATATTTT
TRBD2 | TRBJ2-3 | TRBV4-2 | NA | CASSQEGTSQQVNTQYF | TGTGCCAGCAGCCAAGAGGGGACTAGCCAGCAGGTGAATACGCAGTATTTT
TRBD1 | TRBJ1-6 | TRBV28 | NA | CASSSDSGTGRGSFHSPLHF | TGTGCCAGCAGTTCCGACTCCGGGACAGGAAGGGGGTCGTTTCATTCACCCCTCCACTTT
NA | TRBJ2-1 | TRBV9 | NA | CASSVVGSSYNEQFF | TGTGCCAGCAGCGTAGTAGGGAGCTCCTACAATGAGCAGTTCTTC
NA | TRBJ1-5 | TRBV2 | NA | CASSLRDTYSNQPQHF | TGTGCCAGCAGTCTCCGGGACACATATAGCAATCAGCCCCAGCATTTT
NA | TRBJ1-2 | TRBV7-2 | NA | CASSLDTGSGGYTF | TGTGCCAGCAGCTTAGATACGGGATCCGGGGGCTACACCTTC
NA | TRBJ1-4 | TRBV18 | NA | CASSITVVATNEKLFF | TGTGCCAGCTCAATAACGGTTGTTGCAACTAATGAAAAACTGTTTTTT
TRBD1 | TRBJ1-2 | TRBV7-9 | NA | CASSGGQVYSWGYTF | TGTGCCAGCAGCGGGGGACAGGTCTACTCCTGGGGCTACACCTTC
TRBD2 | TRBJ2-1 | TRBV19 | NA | CASSILAGGPGYNEQFF | TGTGCCAGTAGTATCCTAGCGGGGGGGCCTGGGTACAATGAGCAGTTCTTC
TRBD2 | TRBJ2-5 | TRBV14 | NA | CASSPNRLAGVETQYF | TGTGCCAGCAGCCCAAATCGTCTAGCGGGGGTAGAGACCCAGTACTTC
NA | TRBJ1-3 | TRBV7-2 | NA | CASSLVPYPNTIYF | TGTGCCAGCAGCTTAGTTCCGTATCCAAACACCATATATTTT
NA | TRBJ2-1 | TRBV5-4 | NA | CASSLISGYNEQFF | TGTGCCAGCAGCTTGATTAGCGGCTACAATGAGCAGTTCTTC
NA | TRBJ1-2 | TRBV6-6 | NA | CASSYPTTGVYGYTF | TGTGCCAGCAGTTACCCTACGACAGGAGTATATGGCTACACCTTC
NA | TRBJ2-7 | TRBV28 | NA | CASSSSGMLYEQYF | TGTGCCAGCAGTTCTTCCGGGATGCTCTACGAGCAGTACTTC
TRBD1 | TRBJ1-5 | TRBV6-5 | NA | CASSPRDSPQGPQHF | TGTGCCAGCTCCCCAAGGGACAGCCCACAGGGGCCCCAGCATTTT
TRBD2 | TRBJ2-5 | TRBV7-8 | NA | CASSPGGIGKETQYF | TGTGCCAGCAGCCCCGGGGGGATCGGGAAAGAGACCCAGTACTTC
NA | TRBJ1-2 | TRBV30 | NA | CAYMPGIPNYGYTF | TGTGCCTATATGCCGGGGATCCCGAACTATGGCTACACCTTC
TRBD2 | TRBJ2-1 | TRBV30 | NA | CAWRGPGGLAGAPYNEQFF | TGTGCCTGGAGGGGCCCCGGGGGACTAGCGGGGGCCCCCTACAATGAGCAGTTCTTC
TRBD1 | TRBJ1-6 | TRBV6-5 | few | CASSSDRALSPLHF | TGTGCCAGCAGTTCGGACAGGGCCCTTTCACCCCTCCACTTT
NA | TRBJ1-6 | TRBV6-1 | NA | CASSRGSYNSPLHF | TGTGCCAGCAGCAGGGGTTCCTATAATTCACCCCTCCACTTT
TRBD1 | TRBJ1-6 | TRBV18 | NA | CASSPTGTANSPLHF | TGTGCCAGCTCACCTACCGGGACAGCCAATTCACCCCTCCACTTT
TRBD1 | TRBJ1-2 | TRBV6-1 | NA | CASSESLGQTMAF | TGTGCCAGCAGTGAATCACTGGGACAGACAATGGCCTTC
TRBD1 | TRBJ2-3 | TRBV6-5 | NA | CASSAIGQGRDTQYF | TGTGCCAGCAGTGCGATCGGACAGGGGAGGGATACGCAGTATTTT
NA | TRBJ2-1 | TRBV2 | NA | CASVTSNYEQFF | TGTGCCAGCGTGACTAGTAACTATGAGCAGTTCTTC
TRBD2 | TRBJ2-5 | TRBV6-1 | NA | CASSVTSGREETQYF | TGTGCCAGCAGTGTGACTAGCGGGAGGGAAGAGACCCAGTACTTC
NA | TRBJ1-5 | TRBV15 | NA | CATSRDNTAQPQHF | TGTGCCACCAGCAGAGACAATACAGCCCAGCCCCAGCATTTT
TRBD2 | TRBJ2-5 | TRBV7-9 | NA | CASSLAGETQYF | TGTGCCAGCTCACTAGCGGGAGAGACCCAGTACTTC
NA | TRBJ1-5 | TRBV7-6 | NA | CASSQSGVSNQPQHF | TGTGCCAGCAGCCAGTCCGGGGTTAGCAATCAGCCCCAGCATTTT
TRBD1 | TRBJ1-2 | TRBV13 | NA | CASSRGQGYESNGYTF | TGTGCCAGCAGCCGTGGACAGGGGTATGAATCAAATGGCTACACCTTC
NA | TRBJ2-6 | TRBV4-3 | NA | CASSQDTRTGSNVLTF | TGCGCCAGCAGCCAAGATACCAGAACTGGGAGCAACGTCCTGACTTTC
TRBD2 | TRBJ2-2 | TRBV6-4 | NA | CASSDSAGGYGGELFF | TGTGCCAGCAGTGACTCAGCGGGGGGCTATGGCGGGGAGCTGTTTTTT
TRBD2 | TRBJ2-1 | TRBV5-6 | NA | CASSTLAGVSYNEQFF | TGTGCCAGCAGCACCCTAGCGGGGGTCTCTTACAATGAGCAGTTCTTC
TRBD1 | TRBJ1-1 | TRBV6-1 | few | CASGGQGTSNTEAFF | TGTGCCAGCGGGGGACAGGGAACGTCGAACACTGAAGCTTTCTTT
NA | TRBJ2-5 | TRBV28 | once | CASSLGGIQETQYF | TGTGCCAGCAGTTTGGGGGGAATCCAAGAGACCCAGTACTTC
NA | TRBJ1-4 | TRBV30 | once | CAWSVRGLFEKLFF | TGTGCCTGGAGTGTACGGGGTCTATTTGAAAAACTGTTTTTT
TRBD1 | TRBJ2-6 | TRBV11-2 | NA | CASSGTAGANVLTF | TGTGCCAGCAGCGGGACAGCTGGGGCCAACGTCCTGACTTTC
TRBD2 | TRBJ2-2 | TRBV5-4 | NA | CASSTPPLAGTGELFF | TGTGCCAGCAGTACGCCCCCACTAGCGGGAACCGGGGAGCTGTTTTTT